The T cell receptor beta chain under discussion was sequenced for a study of regulatory T cells in long-lasting Graves disease. Time point indicated: newly diagnosed GD, antithyroid drugs for less than 3 months. After RNA was extracted from PBMCs, the TCR library was made from it. The ends were cut back, 4 bases at V and 2 bases at J, with 11 bases in the middle. The germline V gene encodes CDR1 KGHSH and CDR2 LQKENI. The CDR3 extends over 14 amino acids. This clonotype was counted many times. Through Arm-PCR of CDR3 regions and iRepertoire HTBI primers, TCR beta libraries were built. TCRdb redid the calling of the multiplex PCR reads with MiXCR, one entry per CDR3 protein. The data show hundreds of thousands of distinct CDR3 sequences, about 12% seen once. The data also belong to a second study, concerning T cells in Graves' hyperthyroidism and ophthalmopathy. As reported in that work: In patients aged 18 to 65, hyperthyroidism was newly diagnosed, with duration under 2 months.

The material was peripheral blood mononuclear cells (PBMCs), obtained at new diagnosis, from a patient treated with antithyroid drugs. The genes are TRBV18 and TRBJ1-1; D gene ambiguous. This clonotype originated in a woman in her 30s with Graves disease. The CDR3 DNA follows: TGTGCCAGCTCACACGGGATCCTTAACACTGAAGCTTTCTTT. The encoded protein is CASSHGILNTEAFF.